This T cell receptor (beta chain) came from a study of blood T cell repertoires in COVID-19. Turning to the study itself: T cells, B-cell-depleted T cells, or PBMCs provided the cDNA or gDNA that served as material.

Individuals drawn from under 30 US areas were about 18 to 100 years old. The study assigned cohorts using participant-reported clinical history. In its sample, this clone was seen once. In the authors' methods: Reference gene primers were amplified, and this amplification served to estimate nucleated cell counts. Measured with immunoSEQ multiplex PCR; TCRdb has only the in-frame clones, and not every one. From that table come the V and J calls and clone size; the DNA was used to work out D and trimming. The sample has some 130,000 clones; 80% to 85% are singletons. Sequenced material: PBMCs or T cells enriched from blood (not recorded which). The TCR sequence derives from a man aged 40-49 years with acute COVID-19.

The CDR3 protein is CASSEAASGDQETQYF. The CDR3 nucleotides are TGTGCCAGCAGTGAAGCGGCTAGCGGGGACCAAGAGACCCAGTACTTC. The gene calls are TRBV6-1 and TRBJ2-5; 9 bases match TRBD2. CDR1 is MNHNS and CDR2 is SASEGT in the germline V gene. This CDR3 comprises 16 residues. The J segment lost 0 bases and the V segment lost 0 bases, leaving 2 bases of the junction unmatched.